These 25 T cell receptor beta chains share one sample of origin, sequenced in a study of T cell responses to AZD1222 COVID-19 vaccine. Profiling relied on immunoSEQ multiplex PCR, and the TCRdb table lists in-frame clones only, not all of them. The table shows 100,000 to 150,000 clones, with roughly 85% occurring only once. The input for sequencing was peripheral blood, taken 28 days after the second AZD1222 dose. The receptors come from an adult who received the AZD1222 COVID-19 vaccine.

This clone was recorded a few times. The chain employs TRBV29-1 and TRBJ1-4; TRBD1 agrees at 8 bases. Germline loops: CDR1 SQVTM, CDR2 ANQGSEA. The V segment lost 4 bases and the J segment 8 bases; nucleotides outside the gene matches: 12. CDR3 size: 15 residues. DNA for the CDR3: TGCAGCGTTGTTACATCCGGACAGGGTTACGAAAAACTGTTTTTT. It is translated as CSVVTSGQGYEKLFF.

This rearrangement joins TRBV5-1 to TRBJ1-4; TRBD1 matches at 8 bases. Trimming cost V 7 bases and J 5 bases; bases outside gene matches: 1. The CDR3 loop spans 12 amino acids. The V gene's germline CDR1 is SGHRS and CDR2 YFSETQ. CDR3 DNA sequence: TGCGCCAGCCGACAGGGGAATGAAAAACTGTTTTTT. It is translated as CASRQGNEKLFF.

The chain carries TRBV6-5 and TRBJ2-1, with D maybe TRBD2 (6 bases). The CDR3 extends over 15 amino acids. With 7 bases removed from V and 4 bases from J, the gap between germline ends came to 17 bases. Germline V CDR1 and CDR2: MNHEY, SVGAGI. The DNA for the CDR3 is TGTGCCAGCATGCTCCCCGGGACTTCATACAATGAGCAGTTCTTC. It yields the protein CASMLPGTSYNEQFF.

V is TRBV5-5 and J is TRBJ1-2; 11 nucleotides align to TRBD1. The V gene's germline CDR1 is SGHKS and CDR2 YYEKEE (reference sequence). There are 16 residues in the CDR3. J gave up 4 bases and V 4 bases, and 9 bases lay outside the gene matches. CDR3 bases: TGTGCCAGCAGCACGGGACAGGGGGGTCTAGGCTATGGCTACACCTTC. Encoded protein: CASSTGQGGLGYGYTF.

The chain recombines TRBV7-2 with TRBJ1-4; 8 positions agree with TRBD1. The CDR3 is 16 residues long. CDR1 SGHTA and CDR2 FQGNSA come from the germline V gene. V shed 5 bases and J 0 bases; nucleotides not matched to a gene: 5. The CDR3 sequence is CASSRGQGATNEKLFF. The CDR3 bases are TGTGCCAGCAGCCGCGGACAGGGCGCAACTAATGAAAAACTGTTTTTT.

The genes are TRBV28 and TRBJ1-1, with D unclear. The ends were cut back, 5 bases at V and 4 bases at J, with 14 bases in the middle. Germline loops: CDR1 MDHEN, CDR2 SYDVKM. This CDR3 is 14 amino acids long. CDR3 nucleotide sequence: TGTGCCAGCAGTCGGGGTCTCGTCAGCACTGAAGCTTTCTTT. This gives the protein CASSRGLVSTEAFF.

J is TRBJ2-2 and V is TRBV7-3; 9 bases match TRBD2. With V trimmed by 0 bases and J by 6 bases, 11 bases remained unmatched. This CDR3 comprises 18 residues. The germline gives CDR1 SGHTA, CDR2 FQGTGA. CDR3 sequence (DNA): TGTGCCAGCAGCTTAACGTTTCTAGCTAGCGGGGCCCCCGGGGAGCTGTTTTTT. Translated, it gives CASSLTFLASGAPGELFF.

The chain is built from TRBV19 and TRBJ2-2; D not certain. Germline CDR1 reads LNHDA; CDR2 reads SQIVND (reference sequence). The CDR3 is made up of 13 amino acids. Deletions cut 3 bases from V and 6 bases from J, with 8 bases between. CDR3 loop: CASSMDVPGELFF. The CDR3 DNA follows: TGTGCCAGTAGTATGGATGTTCCCGGGGAGCTGTTTTTT.

The CDR3 DNA reads TGTGCCAGCCCCACGGACAGGGAAAATTCACCCCTCCACTTT. It is translated as CASPTDRENSPLHF. The chain couples TRBV9 to TRBJ1-6; 8 bases are shared with TRBD1. V lost 7 bases, J lost 7 bases, and 7 bases stayed unmatched. CDR3 length: 14 amino acids. Germline V gene sequence: CDR1 SGDLS, CDR2 YYNGEE.

This clone has a single count. The chain has TRBV7-2 and TRBJ2-5; TRBD1 matches at 8 bases. Germline trimming cut 6 bases from V and 4 bases from J; bases unmatched to any gene: 7. There are 14 residues in the CDR3. In germline, CDR1 is SGHTA, CDR2 FQGNSA. This chain's CDR3 is CASRTPGQVETQYF. CDR3 bases: TGTGCCAGCAGAACCCCGGGACAGGTAGAGACCCAGTACTTC. Variable domain in full (rest from reference TRBV7-2 and TRBJ2-5): GAGVSQSPSNKVTEKGKDVELRCDPISGHTALYWYRQSLGQGLEFLIYFQGNSAPDKSGLPSDRFSAERTGGSVSTLTIQRTQQEDSAVYLCASRTPGQVETQYFGPGTRLLVL.

The V gene is TRBV6-5, the J gene TRBJ2-7; D gene unclear. The CDR3 is made up of 13 amino acids. Between the trimmed V and J ends, which lost 6 bases and 5 bases, there was a span of 14 bases. Germline V gene sequence: CDR1 MNHEY, CDR2 SVGAGI. The CDR3 coding sequence is TGTGCCAGCAGCCGCGCTGACCCCAACGAGCAGTACTTC. Its translation is CASSRADPNEQYF.

This CDR3 reads CASSFWADNEQFF. The CDR3 DNA sequence: TGTGCCAGCAGTTTTTGGGCGGACAATGAGCAGTTCTTC. This sequence joins TRBV12-3 or TRBV12-4 and TRBJ2-1, with D unclear. This CDR3 has 13 residues. V was trimmed by 3 bases and J by 5 bases, leaving 8 bases between them.

V usage is TRBV6-5 and J usage is TRBJ2-5, with 9 bases identical to TRBD2. Germline CDR1 and CDR2: MNHEY and SVGAGI. This CDR3 comprises 15 residues. Germline trimming cut 7 bases from V and 1 base from J; bases unmatched to any gene: 7. The CDR3 loop reads CASIRTSVGQETQYF. In nucleotides, the CDR3 is TGTGCCAGCATTCGGACTAGCGTAGGCCAAGAGACCCAGTACTTC.

The J gene is TRBJ1-1, the V gene TRBV7-2, with a tentative D call TRBD1 (5 bases). V lost 1 base, J lost 3 bases, and 12 bases lay in between. There are 15 residues in the CDR3. Germline CDR1 is SGHTA and CDR2 is FQGNSA. This chain's CDR3 is CASSLVGTGDTEAFF. The DNA for the CDR3 is TGTGCCAGCAGCTTAGTAGGGACCGGGGACACTGAAGCTTTCTTT.

The CDR3 DNA follows: TGTGCCAGCAGCTTAGAGGAGGGTGGCCCCACTGAAGCTTTCTTT. This translates into CASSLEEGGPTEAFF. The V gene is TRBV6-5, the J gene TRBJ1-1, with D unresolved. V was clipped by 6 bases and J by 4 bases, with 18 bases between them. Germline lookup yields CDR1 MNHEY and CDR2 SVGAGI. This CDR3 has 15 residues.

This chain links TRBV28 with TRBJ1-4; the D is unclear. The CDR3 covers 13 residues. CDR1 is MDHEN and CDR2 is SYDVKM in the germline V gene. Trimming stripped 9 bases from V and 4 bases from J, with 12 bases between. The chain's CDR3 is CASQEAINEKLFF. Written as DNA, the CDR3 is TGTGCCAGTCAGGAGGCAATTAATGAAAAACTGTTTTTT.

The rearrangement joins TRBV3-1 (or the pseudogene TRBV3-2) to TRBJ1-2; D not certain. The CDR3 loop spans 16 amino acids. In germline, CDR1 is LGHDT, CDR2 YNNKEL (reference sequence). V lost 0 bases, J lost 4 bases, and 15 bases lay in between. CDR3 sequence (DNA): TGTGCCAGCAGCCAAGATGATGTGCAGGAGAGCTATGGCTACACCTTC. Translating gives CASSQDDVQESYGYTF.

The chain joins TRBV28 to TRBJ1-5; 7 bases are shared with TRBD1. Germline V lookup: CDR1 MDHEN, CDR2 SYDVKM. The CDR3 covers 18 residues. V trimming: 1 base; J trimming: 0 bases; junction bases outside the gene matches: 9. CDR3 nucleotide sequence: TGTGCCAGCAGTTTATATCAGGGGGTAAGGTATAGCAATCAGCCCCAGCATTTT. This codes for CASSLYQGVRYSNQPQHF.

The V and J genes are TRBV9 and TRBJ1-1; D call uncertain. CDR1 SGDLS and CDR2 YYNGEE come from the germline V gene. CDR3 length equals 15 residues. V dropped 0 bases and J dropped 10 bases, with 19 bases sitting between them. The CDR3 coding sequence is TGTGCCAGCAGCGTAGCTTCGGACCTAACGAATGGAGCTTTCTTT. This sequence encodes CASSVASDLTNGAFF.

This sequence joins TRBV6-5 and TRBJ1-1, with D perhaps matching TRBD1 (5 bases). Between the trimmed V and J ends, which lost 5 bases and 5 bases, there was a span of 12 bases. This CDR3 comprises 13 residues. The V gene's germline CDR1 is MNHEY and CDR2 SVGAGI. Written as DNA, the CDR3 is TGTGCCAGCAGTCCTCAGGGAGATACTGAAGCTTTCTTT. Protein product: CASSPQGDTEAFF.

J is TRBJ1-1 and V is TRBV13; no clear D gene. Trimming removed 3 bases from V and 1 base from J, with 6 bases in between. The length of the CDR3 is 13 residues. Germline lookup yields CDR1 PRHDT and CDR2 FYEKMQ (reference sequence). The CDR3 nucleotides read TGTGCCAGCAGCTTCTCACCGAACACTGAAGCTTTCTTT. It specifies CASSFSPNTEAFF.

The chain links TRBV29-1 to TRBJ2-5; TRBD1 matches at 9 bases. In germline, CDR1 is SQVTM, CDR2 ANQGSEA. The CDR3 length is 14 residues. The J segment lost 5 bases and the V segment lost 4 bases, leaving 8 bases of the junction unmatched. The CDR3 DNA reads as TGCAGCGTTGGGATCCGGGACAGGGTTGAGACCCAGTACTTC. Translation gives CSVGIRDRVETQYF. Full variable domain (missing parts from reference TRBV29-1 and TRBJ2-5): SAVISQKPSRDICQRGTSLTIQCQVDSQVTMMFWYRQQPGQSLTLIATANQGSEATYESGFVIDKFPISRPNLTFSTLTVSNMSPEDSSIYLCSVGIRDRVETQYFGPGTRLLVL.

This clone occurred a few times. The chain is built from TRBV6-2 or TRBV6-3 and TRBJ1-1, with D uncertain. The V gene lost 2 bases and the J gene lost 8 bases, with 9 bases spanning the gap. Per germline, CDR1 MNHEY and CDR2 SVGEGT. This CDR3 spans 12 amino acids. The CDR3 DNA reads as TGTGCCAGCAGTTACCCGCCCCCGGAAGCTTTCTTT. Protein sequence: CASSYPPPEAFF.

This chain links TRBV27 with TRBJ1-1, with TRBD1 matching 7 bases. The CDR3 is 15 residues long. Per germline, CDR1 MNHEY and CDR2 SMNVEV (reference sequence). V was clipped by 5 bases and J by 1 base; unmatched bases: 7. The CDR3 sequence is CASSDVQGWNTEAFF. CDR3 sequence (DNA): TGTGCCAGCAGTGACGTACAGGGGTGGAACACTGAAGCTTTCTTT.

The chain has TRBV21-1 and TRBJ1-6; TRBD1 reflects the table's D call only, with no check against the DNA. TRBV21-1 is deemed a pseudogene. This CDR3 comprises 16 residues. For the CDR3, the DNA is TGTGCCACCCCACCTACACCAGGGGAATATAATTCACCCCTCCACTTT. It specifies CATPPTPGEYNSPLHF.